The clone carrying this T cell receptor (beta chain) occurred many times. What it binds is unknown. Per the germline V gene, CDR1 is LGHNA and CDR2 is YSLEER. V lost 3 bases and J 9 bases, leaving 13 bases between the germline ends. The CDR3 length is 13 residues. This entry belongs to a study of T cells after yellow fever vaccination. Findings and caveats of the study: Abundant clonotypes (contaminants from the bulk population) could be present in FACS-sorted repertoires.

In TCRdb, the 5' RACE reads were re-called with MiXCR into one record per CDR3 protein. The table shows 500,000 to 650,000 distinct CDR3 sequences, with approximately 13% occurring only once. The source was PBMCs, collected on the day of the yellow fever booster vaccination. The gene calls are TRBV4-3 and TRBJ2-3; D might be TRBD2 (5 bases). This clonotype originated in a man aged 30 to 45 who received the YFV17D yellow fever vaccine. The CDR3: CASSQAPEGTQYF. Here the CDR3 DNA reads TGCGCCAGCAGCCAGGCACCCGAGGGCACGCAGTATTTT.